This TCR beta chain was recovered during a study of molecular identifiers for immune sequencing clone quantification. Study summary: Replicate experiments took RNA from around 20,000 or 100,000 naive CD8 cells, divided it five ways and sequenced four. Study-level findings and limits: Highly expanded clone sizes could end up underestimated if a barcode were shared by identical TCR molecules. Clonotypes surpassing 20 RNA copies contained over 98% of effector molecules, versus under 1% in naive cells.

TCRdb processed the PCR reads anew with MiXCR; each CDR3 protein has one entry. Among roughly 93,000 distinct CDR3 sequences listed, 15% to 20% were seen once. This clonotype was seen only a few times. What it recognizes is unknown. The CDR3 has 12 amino acids. V was clipped by 5 bases and J by 11 bases; unmatched bases: 4. The sequence was collected from a human donor in good health. Some libraries in this study had Jurkat cell RNA spiked in. Sequencing was done on a sample of naive CD8+ T cells from blood, with Jurkat cell RNA spiked in. Subset denoted: FACS-sorted CD8+CD4-CCR7+CD45RA+ naive T cells. This rearrangement joins TRBV12-3 or TRBV12-4 to TRBJ1-5; 9 nucleotides align to TRBD1. The CDR3: CASSPTGGTQHF. DNA of the CDR3: TGTGCCAGCAGTCCGACAGGGGGGACCCAGCATTTT.